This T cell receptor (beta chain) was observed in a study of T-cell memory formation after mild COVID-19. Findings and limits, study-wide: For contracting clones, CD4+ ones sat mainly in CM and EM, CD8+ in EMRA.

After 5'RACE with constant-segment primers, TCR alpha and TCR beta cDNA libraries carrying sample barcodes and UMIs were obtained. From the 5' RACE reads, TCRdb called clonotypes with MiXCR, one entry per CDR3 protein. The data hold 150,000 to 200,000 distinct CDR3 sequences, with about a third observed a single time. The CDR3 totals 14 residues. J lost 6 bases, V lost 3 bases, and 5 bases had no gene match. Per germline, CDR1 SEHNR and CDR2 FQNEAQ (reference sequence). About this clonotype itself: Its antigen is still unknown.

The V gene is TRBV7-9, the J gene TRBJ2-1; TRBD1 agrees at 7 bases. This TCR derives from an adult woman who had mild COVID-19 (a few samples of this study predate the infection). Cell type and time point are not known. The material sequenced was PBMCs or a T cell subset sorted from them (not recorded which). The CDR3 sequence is CASSFEGAANEQFF. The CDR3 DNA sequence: TGTGCCAGCAGCTTTGAGGGGGCGGCCAATGAGCAGTTCTTC. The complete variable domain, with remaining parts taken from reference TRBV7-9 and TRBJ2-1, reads DTGVSQNPRHKITKRGQNVTFRCDPISEHNRLYWYRQTLGQGPEFLTYFQNEAQLEKSRLLSDRFSAERPKGSFSTLEIQRTEQGDSAMYLCASSFEGAANEQFFGPGTRLTVL.